This T cell receptor beta chain was sequenced during a study of blood T cell repertoires in COVID-19. About the research overall: The United States, Italy and Spain were the sources of the acute and convalescent COVID-19 samples. Nucleic acid was either cDNA or gDNA, and it came from T cells, B-cell-depleted T cells, or PBMCs.

CDR1 and CDR2 from the germline V gene are LGHNA and YNFKEQ. V dropped 1 base and J dropped 0 bases, with 14 bases sitting between them. The CDR3 contains 17 residues. Sequencing was performed with immunoSEQ multiplex PCR; in TCRdb, only in-frame clones are kept and a portion is missing. The data contain about 240,000 clones, about 80% of them singletons. This receptor was obtained from a woman older than 75 with acute or convalescent COVID-19. The sequencing input was peripheral blood. This rearrangement joins TRBV4-2 to TRBJ2-3; D call uncertain. CDR3 sequence reads: CASSQVDFISSTDTQYF. Written as DNA, the CDR3 is TGTGCCAGCAGCCAAGTAGACTTTATATCTAGCACAGATACGCAGTATTTT.